The text below deals with one TCR beta chain. The junction had 12 bases not matched to a gene; V was cut back by 10 bases and J by 6 bases. The CDR3 sequence is 13 residues long. The germline V gene has CDR1 SGHVS and CDR2 FQNEAQ. These data come from a study of T cell repertoires in cytomegalovirus infection. TCRdb reprocessed the reads via MiXCR and lists one record per CDR3 protein. The data contain around 450,000 distinct CDR3 sequences, approximately 31% of them singletons. The V call is TRBV7-8, the J call TRBJ2-7, with 7 nucleotides matching TRBD1. The material sequenced was PBMCs. The TCR was taken from a human donor in good health (CMV status not recorded). Some clones in this sample may be carry-over from other donors' samples. Here the CDR3 reads CATTDRDTGEQYF. The DNA for the CDR3 is TGTGCCACAACAGACAGGGACACTGGCGAGCAGTACTTC.